This is a list of T cell receptor beta chains from one sample in a study of OX40 agonist ivuxolimab in advanced cancers. TCRdb's table, derived via immunoSEQ multiplex PCR, lists solely in-frame clones and lacks some. The sample shows about 46,000 clones, around 87% of them seen only once. Sequences were derived from CD4+ or CD8+ T cells sorted from blood, sampled in a trial of the OX40 agonist ivuxolimab. These receptors originate from an adult with an advanced solid tumor such as melanoma, head and neck, liver or kidney cancer. Each CDR3 is given with its conserved first and last residue. D genes are given only for firm matches. Clone size is not always given. Where it is, it says once, few, many or a class for expanded clones.

j_call clone_size d_call v_call cdr3_aa cdr3_nt
TRBJ1-2 NA NA TRBV2 CASSEDLEVGGYTF TGTGCCAGCAGTGAGGACTTGGAGGTCGGCGGCTACACCTTC
TRBJ1-1 NA NA TRBV2 CASPGRLNTEAFF TGTGCCAGCCCCGGCCGGCTGAACACTGAAGCCTTCTTT
TRBJ2-1 NA TRBD2 TRBV27 CASSMLAGATSYNEQFF TGTGCCAGCAGTATGCTAGCGGGGGCCACTTCCTACAATGAGCAGTTCTTC
TRBJ1-1 NA NA TRBV6-6 CASSYAGRRSTEAFF TGTGCCAGCAGTTACGCCGGGAGGCGTTCCACTGAAGCTTTCTTT
TRBJ2-7 NA TRBD2 TRBV5-1 CASSTSGSPYEQYF TGCGCCAGCAGCACTAGCGGGAGTCCCTACGAGCAGTACTTC
TRBJ2-7 NA TRBD1 TRBV5-1 CASSLSGTGTYEQYF TGCGCCAGCAGCTTGTCGGGGACAGGAACCTACGAGCAGTACTTC
TRBJ2-2 NA NA TRBV11-2 CASSLDRLPGELFF TGTGCCAGCAGCTTAGATCGGCTACCGGGGGAGCTGTTTTTT
TRBJ1-2 NA TRBD1 TRBV5-5 CASSSDRDYGYTF TGTGCCAGCAGCAGCGACAGGGATTATGGCTACACCTTC
TRBJ2-7 NA NA TRBV11-3 CASSLEKTYEQYF TGTGCCAGCAGCTTAGAAAAGACCTACGAGCAGTACTTC
TRBJ1-3 NA NA TRBV15 CATSRVSPNTIYF TGTGCCACCAGCAGAGTGAGTCCCAACACCATATATTTT
TRBJ1-6 NA NA TRBV13 CASSLYTNSPLHF TGTGCCAGCAGCCTATATACAAATTCACCCCTCCACTTT
TRBJ2-3 NA TRBD2 TRBV5-1 CASRRGGARTDTQYF TGCGCCAGCAGACGCGGGGGGGCCCGCACAGATACGCAGTATTTT
TRBJ2-3 NA NA TRBV4-2 CASSQRSTDTQYF TGTGCCAGCAGCCAAAGGAGCACAGATACGCAGTATTTT
TRBJ1-6 NA NA TRBV30 CAWSVSRNSPLHF TGTGCCTGGAGTGTGTCGAGGAATTCACCCCTCCACTTT
TRBJ2-5 few NA TRBV7-8 CASSLGRWKETQYF TGTGCCAGCAGCTTGGGACGATGGAAAGAGACCCAGTACTTC
TRBJ2-7 NA TRBD1 TRBV27 CASSRGRVSYEQYF TGTGCCAGCAGTAGGGGGCGAGTAAGCTACGAGCAGTACTTC
TRBJ2-3 NA NA TRBV7-8 CASSKPLGVGDTDTQYF TGTGCCAGCAGCAAACCCCTCGGGGTCGGAGACACAGATACGCAGTATTTT
TRBJ1-1 NA TRBD1 TRBV4-1 CASSQDPLAYGTGVTEAFF TGCGCCAGCAGCCAAGATCCCTTAGCTTACGGGACAGGGGTCACTGAAGCTTTCTTT
TRBJ2-7 NA NA TRBV7-8 CASSSYSYEQYF TGTGCCAGCAGCTCTTACAGTTACGAGCAGTACTTC
TRBJ2-7 NA NA TRBV16 CASSLGDPNGYEQYF TGTGCCAGCAGCCTTGGGGACCCTAATGGCTACGAGCAGTACTTC
TRBJ2-7 NA NA TRBV7-2 CASSPPVGGGPDYEQYF TGTGCCAGCAGCCCACCAGTAGGGGGGGGGCCCGACTACGAGCAGTACTTC
TRBJ2-1 NA NA TRBV2 CASGGRNYNEQFF TGTGCCAGCGGGGGGCGAAACTACAATGAGCAGTTCTTC
TRBJ2-1 NA NA TRBV5-6 CASSLGDTGLGQFF TGTGCCAGCAGCTTGGGGGACACCGGGCTAGGGCAGTTCTTC
TRBJ2-7 NA TRBD2 TRBV15 CATSRGLAGEGSYEQYF TGTGCCACCAGCAGAGGGTTAGCGGGAGAGGGCTCCTACGAGCAGTACTTC
TRBJ2-1 NA TRBD2 TRBV7-3 CASSRTSGGDNEQFF TGTGCCAGCAGCAGGACTAGCGGGGGAGACAATGAGCAGTTCTTC
TRBJ2-5 NA NA TRBV14 CASSQEGVETQYF TGTGCCAGCAGCCAAGAGGGGGTAGAGACCCAGTACTTC
TRBJ1-1 NA NA TRBV27 CASSPLGVTEAFF TGTGCCAGCAGTCCCCTCGGGGTCACTGAAGCTTTCTTT
TRBJ2-2 NA TRBD1 TRBV7-8 CASSALPGQGNTGELFF TGTGCCAGCAGCGCATTACCGGGACAGGGCAACACCGGGGAGCTGTTTTTT
TRBJ1-6 once NA TRBV4-3 CASSQDGLNSPLHF TGCGCTAGCAGCCAAGATGGCCTGAATTCACCCCTCCACTTT
TRBJ1-2 NA NA TRBV7-2 CASSVGGPGYTF TGTGCCAGCAGCGTAGGGGGTCCTGGCTACACCTTC
TRBJ2-1 NA NA TRBV2 CASSPTYNEQFF TGTGCCAGCAGCCCCACGTACAATGAGCAGTTCTTC
TRBJ1-1 NA NA TRBV12-5 CASGLKGNTEAFF TGTGCTAGTGGTTTAAAGGGGAACACTGAAGCTTTCTTT
TRBJ1-5 NA TRBD1 TRBV19 CASSIPRDRSSNQPQHF TGTGCCAGTAGTATACCGCGGGACAGGAGCTCCAATCAGCCCCAGCATTTT
TRBJ1-1 medium-sized NA TRBV5-4 CASSRTTEAFF TGTGCCAGCAGTCGAACCACTGAAGCTTTCTTT
TRBJ1-2 NA NA TRBV11-2 CASSLGGPNYGYTF TGTGCCAGCAGCTTAGGGGGGCCTAACTATGGCTACACCTTC
TRBJ2-7 NA NA TRBV27 CASSLRGEIYEQYF TGTGCCAGCAGTTTAAGAGGGGAAATCTACGAGCAGTACTTC
TRBJ2-1 once NA TRBV30 CAWSVRISDNEQFF TGTGCCTGGAGTGTACGAATTAGCGACAATGAGCAGTTCTTC
TRBJ2-6 once TRBD2 TRBV2 CASSGLAGPISGANVLTF TGTGCCAGCAGTGGACTAGCGGGCCCAATCTCTGGGGCCAACGTCCTGACTTTC
TRBJ2-2 NA NA TRBV7-1 CASSSRDAGTGGPSGSPNTGELFF TGTGCCAGCAGCTCTAGGGACGCCGGGACAGGGGGGCCTAGCGGGAGTCCGAACACCGGGGAGCTGTTTTTT
TRBJ1-4 few NA TRBV19 CASKGEKLFF TGTGCCAGTAAAGGAGAAAAACTGTTTTTT
TRBJ1-4 NA NA TRBV4-1 CASSQGRAEKLFF TGCGCCAGCAGCCAAGGCCGGGCCGAAAAACTGTTTTTT
TRBJ2-5 NA TRBD2 TRBV5-1 CASSLIPPGLAGEETQYF TGCGCCAGCAGCTTGATTCCTCCGGGACTAGCGGGAGAAGAGACCCAGTACTTC
TRBJ2-3 NA NA TRBV7-9 CASSRRYSGPPGTDTQYF TGTGCCAGCAGCCGCCGCTATAGCGGCCCCCCGGGTACAGATACGCAGTATTTT
TRBJ2-7 NA NA TRBV28 CASSLSGNSYEQYF TGTGCCAGCAGTTTATCCGGGAACTCCTACGAGCAGTACTTC
TRBJ2-7 NA TRBD1 TRBV2 CASSQPRTGAPYEQYF TGTGCCAGCAGCCAACCCCGGACAGGGGCCCCCTACGAGCAGTACTTC
TRBJ2-3 NA NA TRBV4-2 CASSRTITSTDTQYF TGTGCCAGCAGCCGAACAATCACTAGCACAGATACGCAGTATTTT
TRBJ2-1 NA TRBD2 TRBV7-9 CASSFPTSGDNEQFF TGTGCCAGCAGCTTCCCCACTAGCGGGGACAATGAGCAGTTCTTC
TRBJ2-1 NA NA TRBV29-1 CSGWGLSSYNEQFF TGCAGCGGCTGGGGCCTCAGCTCCTACAATGAGCAGTTCTTC
TRBJ2-7 once TRBD1 TRBV9 CASSAGQTGYEQYF TGTGCCAGCAGCGCGGGACAGACGGGATACGAGCAGTACTTC
TRBJ1-3 NA NA TRBV2 CASSEGGRVNTIYF TGTGCCAGCAGTGAAGGGGGCAGGGTAAACACCATATATTTT
TRBJ2-1 once TRBD2 TRBV4-1 CASSQAGLARYNEQFF TGCGCCAGCAGCCAAGCGGGACTAGCGAGGTACAATGAGCAGTTCTTC
TRBJ2-7 NA NA TRBV2 CASSEARDEQYF TGTGCCAGCAGTGAAGCCCGCGACGAGCAGTACTTC
TRBJ2-7 NA NA TRBV7-9 CASSSYSTDSYEQYF TGTGCCAGCAGCTCCTATTCGACGGACTCCTACGAGCAGTACTTC
TRBJ1-4 NA TRBD1 TRBV13 CASSLAGTGFWGDEKLFF TGTGCCAGCAGCTTAGCTGGGACAGGGTTTTGGGGGGATGAAAAACTGTTTTTT
TRBJ2-1 NA NA TRBV5-1 CARAKQGKEFF TGCGCCAGGGCGAAACAGGGCAAGGAGTTCTTC
TRBJ1-2 NA NA TRBV4-1 CASSQEPRDIYGYTF TGCGCCAGCAGCCAAGAACCCCGGGACATCTATGGCTACACCTTC
TRBJ2-1 NA NA TRBV4-1 CASSQRPGLGNEQFF TGCGCCAGCAGCCAAAGGCCGGGGCTCGGGAATGAGCAGTTCTTC